Each of the 15 T cell receptor beta chains below was sequenced from the same sample in a study of blood T cell repertoires in COVID-19. TCRdb's copy holds only in-frame clones and misses some; the assay was immunoSEQ multiplex PCR. The table has approximately 90,000 clones, 75% to 90% seen once. Sequenced input: peripheral blood. The receptors derive from a man older than 75 with active or convalescent COVID-19.

The V gene is TRBV18, the J gene TRBJ1-2, with TRBD1 matching over 9 bases. The CDR3 spans 14 residues. Losses at the gene ends were 3 bases for V and 5 bases for J; bases not matched to a gene: 4. Germline V gene lookup returns CDR1 KGHSH and CDR2 LQKENI. The CDR3 nucleotides read TGTGCCAGCTCACCCGGGACAGGGACGTATGGCTACACCTTC. It encodes CASSPGTGTYGYTF.

This chain joins TRBV12-3 or TRBV12-4 and TRBJ1-3, with unresolved D. The CDR3 totals 11 residues. Between the trimmed V and J ends, which lost 6 bases and 8 bases, there was a span of 8 bases. The DNA of the CDR3 is TGTGCCAGCAGCCGAGGCTACACCATATATTTT. It translates to CASSRGYTIYF.

The genes are TRBV5-8 and TRBJ2-1, with D tentatively TRBD2 (6 bases). This CDR3 is built from 15 residues. Germline CDR1 reads SGHTS; CDR2 reads YDEGEE. Trimming cost V 0 bases and J 5 bases, with 12 bases left between them. CDR3 nucleotide sequence: TGTGCCAGCAGCTTGGTCTTAAGGACTAACAATGAGCAGTTCTTC. Encoded protein: CASSLVLRTNNEQFF.

This chain connects TRBV5-4 to TRBJ2-5, with 11 bases aligning to TRBD2. Trimming took 4 bases from V and 7 from J; bases not matched to a gene: 12. Germline loops: CDR1 SGHNT, CDR2 YYREEE (reference sequence). The CDR3 length is 16 residues. CDR3 in DNA: TGTGCCAGCAGCGTGAATATAGCGGGAGGGCCGACGACCCAGTACTTC. Protein: CASSVNIAGGPTTQYF.

This chain links TRBV28 with TRBJ1-2; D not certain. The V end was cut by 3 bases, the J end by 4 bases, with 6 bases between. Germline CDR1 and CDR2: MDHEN and SYDVKM. The CDR3 has 12 amino acids. CDR3 nucleotides: TGTGCCAGCAGTTTCACAGCCTATGGCTACACCTTC. Translating it yields CASSFTAYGYTF.

The chain uses TRBV20-1 and TRBJ1-2; D ambiguous. Trimming cost V 2 bases and J 4 bases, with 5 bases left between them. The CDR3 has 11 residues. From germline, CDR1 is DFQATT and CDR2 SNEGSKA (reference sequence). CDR3 nucleotide sequence: TGCAGTGCTAGACGAGCCTATGGCTACACCTTC. Translated, it gives CSARRAYGYTF.

This chain joins TRBV5-1 and TRBJ2-5; unclear D gene. From germline, CDR1 is SGHRS and CDR2 YFSETQ. The CDR3 sequence is 13 residues long. V lost 2 bases and J lost 1, with 6 bases in between. The CDR3, as DNA: TGCGCCAGCAGCTTAACTCCCCAAGAGACCCAGTACTTC. It yields the protein CASSLTPQETQYF.

The chain links TRBV6-5 to TRBJ1-2, with D uncertain. The CDR3 totals 15 residues. Germline-derived CDR1 and CDR2 are MNHEY and SVGAGI. V lost 0 bases and J lost 2, with 10 bases in between. CDR3 nucleotide sequence: TGTGCCAGCAGTTACTCGCTAACAGCCAACTATGGCTACACCTTC. Translating gives CASSYSLTANYGYTF.

The rearrangement joins TRBV12-5 to TRBJ2-1; 10 nucleotides line up with TRBD2. Germline V lookup: CDR1 LGHNT, CDR2 FRNRAP. The CDR3 length is 15 residues. The V gene end was trimmed by 8 bases and the J gene end by 5 bases; junction bases not matched to a gene: 9. CDR3 nucleotides: TGTGCTAGTACGAATAGCGGGAGGTTAAACAATGAGCAGTTCTTC. Protein sequence: CASTNSGRLNNEQFF.

This chain joins TRBV6-4 and TRBJ1-2; unclear D gene. Germline CDR1 MRHNA, CDR2 SNTAGT. The CDR3 covers 13 residues. Trimming left V 0 bases short and J 8 bases short, with 10 bases between. The CDR3 DNA reads TGTGCCAGCAGTGACTCCGCAGGAATAGGCTACACCTTC. This sequence encodes CASSDSAGIGYTF.

The chain employs TRBV30 and TRBJ2-7, with D possibly matching TRBD1 (5 bases). The ends were cut back, 0 bases at V and 3 bases at J, with 9 bases in the middle. From germline, CDR1 is GTSNPN and CDR2 SVGIG (reference sequence). The CDR3 contains 13 residues. The CDR3 region has the DNA TGTGCCTGGAGTGTCGGGCAGGGCTACGAGCAGTACTTC. Its protein product is CAWSVGQGYEQYF.

This clone was observed a single time. V gene TRBV29-1 combines with J gene TRBJ2-7; D not resolved. The CDR3 covers 11 residues. V was clipped by 3 bases and J by 3 bases, with 6 bases between them. The V gene's germline CDR1 is SQVTM and CDR2 ANQGSEA. CDR3 protein: CSVDSDYEQYF. Here the CDR3 DNA reads TGCAGCGTTGACTCAGACTACGAGCAGTACTTC.

The chain uses TRBV11-2 and TRBJ2-2, with TRBD1 matching 9 bases. In germline, CDR1 is SGHAT, CDR2 FQNNGV. The CDR3 runs to 16 residues. Germline trimming cut 2 bases from V and 4 bases from J; bases unmatched to any gene: 5. CDR3 in amino acids: CASSLLDRGFTGELFF. The CDR3 nucleotides read TGTGCCAGCAGCTTACTGGACAGGGGTTTCACCGGGGAGCTGTTTTTT. Full variable domain (rest looked up from reference TRBV11-2 and TRBJ2-2): EAGVAQSPRYKIIEKRQSVAFWCNPISGHATLYWYQQILGQGPKLLIQFQNNGVVDDSQLPKDRFSAERLKGVDSTLKIQPAKLEDSAVYLCASSLLDRGFTGELFFGEGSRLTVL.

DNA of the CDR3: TGCGCCAGCAGTGACTGGACTAGCGGCACAGATACGCAGTATTTT. Protein product: CASSDWTSGTDTQYF. The J gene is TRBJ2-3, the V gene TRBV10-1; 9 bases are a match to TRBD2. CDR1 and CDR2 (germline): WNHNN, SYGVQD (reference sequence). The CDR3 totals 15 residues. Unmatched junction bases numbered 2, after V lost 3 bases and J lost 1 base.

With respect to this clone: A junction boundary mismatches the germline segment, possibly from a read error. This chain joins TRBV7-2 and TRBJ2-7; 7 nucleotides align to TRBD2. Germline V CDR1 and CDR2: SGHTA, FQGNSA. CDR3 length: 15 amino acids. CDR3 DNA sequence: TGTGCCAGCAGCCTAGCGGCCGGGGAGAGGTACGAGCAGTACTTC. It codes for CASSLAAGERYEQYF. The entire variable domain, with the rest obtained from reference TRBV7-2 and TRBJ2-7, is as follows: GAGVSQSPSNKVTEKGKDVELRCDPISGHTALYWYRQSLGQGLEFLIYFQGNSAPDKSGLPSDRFSAERTGGSVSTLTIQRTQQEDSAVYLCASSLAAGERYEQYFGPGTRLTVT.